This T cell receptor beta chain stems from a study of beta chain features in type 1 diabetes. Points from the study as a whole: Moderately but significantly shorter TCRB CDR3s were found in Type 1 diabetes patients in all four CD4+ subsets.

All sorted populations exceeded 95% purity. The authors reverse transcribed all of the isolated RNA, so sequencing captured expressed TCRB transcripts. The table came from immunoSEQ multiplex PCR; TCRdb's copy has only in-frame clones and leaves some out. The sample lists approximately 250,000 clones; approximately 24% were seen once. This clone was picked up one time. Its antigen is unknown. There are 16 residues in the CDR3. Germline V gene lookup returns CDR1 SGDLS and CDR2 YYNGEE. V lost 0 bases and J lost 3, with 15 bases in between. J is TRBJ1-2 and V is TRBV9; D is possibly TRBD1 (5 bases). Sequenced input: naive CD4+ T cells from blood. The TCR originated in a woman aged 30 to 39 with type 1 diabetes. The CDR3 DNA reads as TGTGCCAGCAGCGTAGGCTCGGACATATCGTACTATGGCTACACCTTC. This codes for CASSVGSDISYYGYTF.